This entry concerns a single T cell receptor (beta chain). The data stem from a study of blood T cell repertoires in COVID-19. Generated by immunoSEQ multiplex PCR, the TCRdb table keeps only in-frame clones and is missing some. This sample has 70,000 or so clones, with 88% found just once. The junction had 6 bases not matched to a gene; V was cut back by 5 bases and J by 2 bases. This CDR3 spans 16 amino acids. The V gene's germline CDR1 is SGHVS and CDR2 FQNEAQ. The specimen was peripheral blood. The receptor's source is a human donor in a cohort sampled during active COVID-19. The genes are TRBV7-8 and TRBJ1-2; 12 bases map to TRBD1. The DNA for the CDR3 is TGTGCCAGCAGCACAACCGGGACAGGGGGCAACTATGGCTACACCTTC. It yields the protein CASSTTGTGGNYGYTF. Combining the CDR3 with reference TRBV7-8 and TRBJ1-2 gives the whole variable domain GAGVSQSPRYKVAKRGQDVALRCDPISGHVSLFWYQQALGQGPEFLTYFQNEAQLDKSGLPSDRFFAERPEGSVSTLKIQRTQQEDSAVYLCASSTTGTGGNYGYTFGSGTRLTVV.